The present T cell receptor beta chain was sequenced within a study of STAT5B mutations in CD4+ large granular lymphocyte leukemia. Study as a whole: Among healthy donors, a particular HLA allele went with more CDR3 'QG' motifs.

Produced via immunoSEQ multiplex PCR; TCRdb's table is partial and in-frame only. In the table there are some 29,000 clones, roughly 79% of which are singletons. This clone was detected only a few times. The antigen is undetermined. Study-wide results and caveats: 8/27 top patient clones versus 2/35 control clones were TRBV06-family. Around 25% of private leukemic clonotypes occurred rarely in other patients' non-leukemic repertoires. Patient CD4-sorted repertoires stayed more clonal than healthy ones after leukemic-clone removal.

This CDR3 has 15 residues. V was pared by 3 bases and J by 6 bases, with 18 bases between. Germline loops: CDR1 ENHRY, CDR2 SYGVKD. The clonotype originates from a human donor in good health. Sequenced sample: CD4+ T cells from blood buffy coats. The chain joins TRBV10-3 to TRBJ2-7; D may be TRBD2 (6 bases). CDR3 in DNA: TGTGCCATCAGTGAATCGACTAGGTCCTCCGCCGAGCAGTACTTC. Amino acids: CAISESTRSSAEQYF.